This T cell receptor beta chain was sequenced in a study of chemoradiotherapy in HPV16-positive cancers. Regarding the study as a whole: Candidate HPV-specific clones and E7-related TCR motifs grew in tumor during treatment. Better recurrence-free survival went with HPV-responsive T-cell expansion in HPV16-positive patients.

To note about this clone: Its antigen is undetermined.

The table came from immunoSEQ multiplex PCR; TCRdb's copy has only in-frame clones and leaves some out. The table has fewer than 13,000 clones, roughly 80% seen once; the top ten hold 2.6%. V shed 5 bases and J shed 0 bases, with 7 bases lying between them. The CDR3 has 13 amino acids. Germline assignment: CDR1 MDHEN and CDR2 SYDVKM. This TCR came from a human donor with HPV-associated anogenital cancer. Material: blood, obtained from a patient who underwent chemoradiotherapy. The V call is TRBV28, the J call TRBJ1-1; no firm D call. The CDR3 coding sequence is TGTGCCAGCAGTGTTGGGATGAACACTGAAGCTTTCTTT. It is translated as CASSVGMNTEAFF.